These 8 T cell receptor beta chains share one sample of origin, sequenced in a study of cytomegalovirus exposure and HLA in healthy donors. Amplification used 60 Vbeta primers and 13 Jbeta primers. Assay used: immunoSEQ multiplex PCR; TCRdb lists only in-frame clones, some missing. The repertoire consists of 100,000 to 150,000 clones, with more than 65% occurring once and the leading ten covering about 1.8%. Sequenced: PBMCs. The receptors come from a man younger than 35 in good health and CMV-seronegative.

The chain joins TRBV7-2 to TRBJ2-5; 14 bases match TRBD2. This CDR3 is 18 amino acids long. Germline loops: CDR1 SGHTA, CDR2 FQGNSA. Trimming took 4 bases from V and 5 from J; bases not matched to a gene: 12. As DNA, the CDR3 is TGTGCCAGCAGCTCGACTAGCGGGGGGGCCTACTACTTCGAGACCCAGTACTTC. Protein product: CASSSTSGGAYYFETQYF.

V is TRBV5-4 and J is TRBJ2-2, with D unclear. CDR1 and CDR2 (germline): SGHNT, YYREEE (reference sequence). The CDR3 has 15 residues. V was trimmed by 5 bases and J by 0 bases, leaving 11 bases between them. This chain's CDR3 is CASSADTANTGELFF. CDR3 in DNA: TGTGCCAGCAGTGCAGACACCGCGAACACCGGGGAGCTGTTTTTT. Together with reference TRBV5-4 and TRBJ2-2, the CDR3 gives the full variable domain: ETGVTQSPTHLIKTRGQQVTLRCSSQSGHNTVSWYQQALGQGPQFIFQYYREEENGRGNFPPRFSGLQFPNYSSELNVNALELDDSALYLCASSADTANTGELFFGEGSRLTVL.

The rearrangement uses TRBV2 and TRBJ1-4; D remains ambiguous. Germline CDR1 and CDR2: SNHLY and FYNNEI. The V and J ends lost 6 bases and 16 bases respectively, with 18 bases between them. The CDR3 consists of 12 residues. CDR3 DNA sequence: TGTGCCAGCAGACTCGGACCGGAGGTCGGGTTTTTT. Protein product: CASRLGPEVGFF.

V and J are TRBV7-9 and TRBJ1-1, with 8 positions matching TRBD1. The germline gives CDR1 SEHNR, CDR2 FQNEAQ (reference sequence). The V gene end was trimmed by 5 bases and the J gene end by 4 bases; junction bases not matched to a gene: 3. The CDR3 runs 13 residues. The CDR3, as DNA: TGTGCCAGCAGCGCAGGGGGCGTCACTGAAGCTTTCTTT. It specifies CASSAGGVTEAFF.

The chain employs TRBV7-2 and TRBJ1-2, with a weak D call TRBD1 (5 bases). CDR1 is SGHTA, CDR2 FQGNSA, per germline. This CDR3 is built from 11 residues. V lost 5 bases, J lost 6 bases, and 7 bases lay in between. The DNA of the CDR3 is TGTGCCAGCAGCCCGGGGGATGGCTACACCTTC. Its protein product is CASSPGDGYTF.

The chain couples TRBV6-5 to TRBJ1-2; no clear D. CDR3 length: 16 amino acids. The ends were cut back, 0 bases at V and 7 bases at J, with 18 bases in the middle. Germline V lookup: CDR1 MNHEY, CDR2 SVGAGI. The CDR3 here is CASSYSKFTSIAGYTF. For the CDR3, the DNA is TGTGCCAGCAGTTACTCGAAGTTCACGAGTATCGCTGGCTACACCTTC.

The chain combines TRBV6-5 with TRBJ1-4; TRBD1 aligns across 9 bases. Losses at the gene ends were 5 bases for V and 5 bases for J; bases not matched to a gene: 6. The CDR3 totals 15 residues. Germline-derived CDR1 and CDR2 are MNHEY and SVGAGI. The CDR3 region is CASSPWTGENEKLFF. In DNA form, the CDR3 reads TGTGCCAGCAGTCCCTGGACAGGGGAAAATGAAAAACTGTTTTTT.

The genes are TRBV10-3 and TRBJ2-5; possible D gene TRBD1, 6 bases. CDR1 is ENHRY and CDR2 is SYGVKD in the germline V gene. Deletions cut 8 bases from V and 1 base from J, with 8 bases between. There are 12 residues in the CDR3. The CDR3 protein is CAIGQSQETQYF. The DNA for the CDR3 is TGTGCCATCGGACAGAGCCAAGAGACCCAGTACTTC.